Listed below are T cell receptor beta chains from one sample, sequenced in a study of blood T cell repertoires in COVID-19. TCRdb's table, derived via immunoSEQ multiplex PCR, lists solely in-frame clones and lacks some. The data show under 200,000 clones, roughly 80% seen once. The material sequenced was peripheral blood. The receptors stem from a man aged 60 to 69 with active or convalescent COVID-19. The CDR3 runs from the conserved cysteine through the conserved F or W. The order of the fields is D gene, clone size, J gene, V gene, CDR3 DNA, CDR3 protein. D genes are given only for firm matches. Rows may omit the clone size; those that give it use once, few, many or a size class.

d_call: TRBD2; clone_size: .; j_call: TRBJ2-7; v_call: TRBV28; cdr3_nt: TGTGCCAGCAGTTTAGGAAGCGGGAGGGGCTACGAGCAGTACTTC; cdr3_aa: CASSLGSGRGYEQYF
d_call: TRBD1; clone_size: .; j_call: TRBJ2-3; v_call: TRBV28; cdr3_nt: TGTGCCAGCAGACCTAACAGGGGGCTGGAAGATACGCAGTATTTT; cdr3_aa: CASRPNRGLEDTQYF
d_call: .; clone_size: .; j_call: TRBJ2-1; v_call: TRBV14; cdr3_nt: TGTGCCAGCAGCCAGGAATTGGGCGTCCATGAGCAGTTCTTC; cdr3_aa: CASSQELGVHEQFF
d_call: .; clone_size: .; j_call: TRBJ2-1; v_call: TRBV7-3; cdr3_nt: TGTGCCAGCAGCTTAAGTCCTAGCATCTCTTCTCGTGAGCAGTTCTTC; cdr3_aa: CASSLSPSISSREQFF
d_call: .; clone_size: .; j_call: TRBJ1-1; v_call: TRBV28; cdr3_nt: TGTGCCAGCAGCCTGACAGCGTTTGAAGCTTTCTTT; cdr3_aa: CASSLTAFEAFF
d_call: .; clone_size: once; j_call: TRBJ1-1; v_call: TRBV5-1; cdr3_nt: TGCGCCAGCAGCTTGTCGCCAGGTTCCCCAGAAGCTTTCTTT; cdr3_aa: CASSLSPGSPEAFF
d_call: .; clone_size: .; j_call: TRBJ1-2; v_call: TRBV18; cdr3_nt: TGTGCCAGCTCACCACCTGGGACAATAAGCTATGGCTACACCTTC; cdr3_aa: CASSPPGTISYGYTF
d_call: TRBD1; clone_size: .; j_call: TRBJ1-1; v_call: TRBV5-4; cdr3_nt: TGTGCCAGCAGCTTGGCCTGGGGACAGGGGAAAACTGAAGCTTTCTTT; cdr3_aa: CASSLAWGQGKTEAFF
d_call: TRBD2; clone_size: .; j_call: TRBJ2-3; v_call: TRBV5-1; cdr3_nt: TGCGCCAGCAGCTTGCTGCGGGAGGGGTTCGCAGATACGCAGTATTTT; cdr3_aa: CASSLLREGFADTQYF
d_call: TRBD1; clone_size: .; j_call: TRBJ1-4; v_call: TRBV27; cdr3_nt: TGTGCCAGCAGTTTGACAGGGTTCGGTGAAAAACTGTTTTTT; cdr3_aa: CASSLTGFGEKLFF
d_call: .; clone_size: .; j_call: TRBJ2-3; v_call: TRBV19; cdr3_nt: TGTGCCAGTAGTCCCTTAAACACAGATACGCAGTATTTT; cdr3_aa: CASSPLNTDTQYF
d_call: TRBD1; clone_size: .; j_call: TRBJ2-7; v_call: TRBV6-5; cdr3_nt: TGTGCCAGCAGTTACCCTTACGACAGGGGATCAGACGAGCAGTACTTC; cdr3_aa: CASSYPYDRGSDEQYF
d_call: TRBD1; clone_size: few; j_call: TRBJ2-1; v_call: TRBV19; cdr3_nt: TGTGCCAGTAGTATCCGGGACAGGGCTGGAAATGAGCAGTTCTTC; cdr3_aa: CASSIRDRAGNEQFF
d_call: .; clone_size: .; j_call: TRBJ2-2; v_call: TRBV7-8; cdr3_nt: TGTGCCAGCAGTCGGACAGTGACGAACACCGGGGAGCTGTTTTTT; cdr3_aa: CASSRTVTNTGELFF
d_call: TRBD1; clone_size: once; j_call: TRBJ2-3; v_call: TRBV7-3; cdr3_nt: TGTGCCAGCAGCTTATACCAGGGGGCTGGCACAGATACGCAGTATTTT; cdr3_aa: CASSLYQGAGTDTQYF
d_call: TRBD1; clone_size: .; j_call: TRBJ2-7; v_call: TRBV6-6; cdr3_nt: TGTGCCAGCAGAAGAGGGACAGGGGGCCGGGAAGAGCAGTACTTC; cdr3_aa: CASRRGTGGREEQYF
d_call: TRBD2; clone_size: .; j_call: TRBJ2-3; v_call: TRBV27; cdr3_nt: TGTGCCAGCAGTCCCATAGCGGGAGATCCCACAGATACGCAGTATTTT; cdr3_aa: CASSPIAGDPTDTQYF
d_call: .; clone_size: .; j_call: TRBJ1-3; v_call: TRBV19; cdr3_nt: TGTGCCAGTAGTATACCCCGGGACATCCCAGGGGCTGGAAACACCATATATTTT; cdr3_aa: CASSIPRDIPGAGNTIYF
d_call: TRBD2; clone_size: few; j_call: TRBJ2-7; v_call: TRBV7-8; cdr3_nt: TGTGCCAGCAGCTTAGCCGTGGCTAGCGGGAGGGCGTACGAGCAGTACTTC; cdr3_aa: CASSLAVASGRAYEQYF
d_call: TRBD2; clone_size: few; j_call: TRBJ2-5; v_call: TRBV5-8; cdr3_nt: TGTGCCAGCAGCCGGGGACTAGCGGGAGAGACAACGCAAGAGACCCAGTACTTC; cdr3_aa: CASSRGLAGETTQETQYF
d_call: TRBD1; clone_size: .; j_call: TRBJ1-6; v_call: TRBV30; cdr3_nt: TGTGCCTGGAAAGGACAGGTGAATTCACCCCTCCACTTT; cdr3_aa: CAWKGQVNSPLHF
d_call: TRBD1; clone_size: .; j_call: TRBJ2-7; v_call: TRBV24-1; cdr3_nt: TGTGCCACCAGTGATTCCGGGACAGCCAAGCAGTACTTC; cdr3_aa: CATSDSGTAKQYF
d_call: .; clone_size: once; j_call: TRBJ2-7; v_call: TRBV4-2; cdr3_nt: TGTGCCAGCAGCCATGTCCCGGGATCCCGCGGAGAGCAGTACTTC; cdr3_aa: CASSHVPGSRGEQYF
d_call: TRBD1; clone_size: .; j_call: TRBJ1-2; v_call: TRBV27; cdr3_nt: TGTGCCAGCAGCCCTTTGCCCTCTCTGACAGGGGGGATTGGCTACACCTTC; cdr3_aa: CASSPLPSLTGGIGYTF
d_call: TRBD2; clone_size: .; j_call: TRBJ2-5; v_call: TRBV2; cdr3_nt: TGTGCCAGCAGTGCCCTTCTAGCGGGAGGTGGAGAGACCCAGTACTTC; cdr3_aa: CASSALLAGGGETQYF
d_call: .; clone_size: .; j_call: TRBJ1-1; v_call: TRBV19; cdr3_nt: TGTGCCAGTAGTTCCTCAGGGGTTACGAACACTGAAGCTTTCTTT; cdr3_aa: CASSSSGVTNTEAFF
d_call: .; clone_size: few; j_call: TRBJ2-5; v_call: TRBV2; cdr3_nt: TGTGCCAGCAGTGACGACATAGTCCAAGAGACCCAGTACTTC; cdr3_aa: CASSDDIVQETQYF
d_call: .; clone_size: .; j_call: TRBJ1-5; v_call: TRBV2; cdr3_nt: TGTGCCAGCAGTCTCCCCGGGGGTCGGGGCAATCAGCCCCAGCATTTT; cdr3_aa: CASSLPGGRGNQPQHF
d_call: .; clone_size: once; j_call: TRBJ2-7; v_call: TRBV30; cdr3_nt: TGTGCCTGGGAAGGGGGCTACGAGCAGTACTTC; cdr3_aa: CAWEGGYEQYF
d_call: TRBD2; clone_size: .; j_call: TRBJ2-2; v_call: TRBV6-2/TRBV6-3; cdr3_nt: TGTGCCAGCAGTTACTCGCCCAGCGGGGGGATGGAGACCGGGGAGCTGTTTTTT; cdr3_aa: CASSYSPSGGMETGELFF
d_call: .; clone_size: .; j_call: TRBJ1-2; v_call: TRBV5-1; cdr3_nt: TGCGCCAGCAGCTTGGGACTAAACTATGGCTACACCTTC; cdr3_aa: CASSLGLNYGYTF
d_call: TRBD1; clone_size: .; j_call: TRBJ2-1; v_call: TRBV9; cdr3_nt: TGTGCCAGCAGCCCCCAGGGGACAGAACCTTACGATGAGCAGTTCTTC; cdr3_aa: CASSPQGTEPYDEQFF
d_call: .; clone_size: .; j_call: TRBJ1-4; v_call: TRBV4-3; cdr3_nt: TGCGCCAGCAGCCAGGAGCTTTCATTACCGGAAAAACTGTTTTTT; cdr3_aa: CASSQELSLPEKLFF
d_call: TRBD2; clone_size: .; j_call: TRBJ2-1; v_call: TRBV10-3; cdr3_nt: TGTGCCATCGGGCCCGCTAGCGGGAGGGCGGTCTCCTACAATGAGCAGTTCTTC; cdr3_aa: CAIGPASGRAVSYNEQFF
d_call: TRBD1; clone_size: .; j_call: TRBJ2-7; v_call: TRBV28; cdr3_nt: TGTGCCAGCAGAAAAGGTGGGGACAGTGGTTCCTACGAGCAGTACTTC; cdr3_aa: CASRKGGDSGSYEQYF
d_call: .; clone_size: .; j_call: TRBJ2-2; v_call: TRBV24-1; cdr3_nt: TGTGCCACCAGTGATTTACCCTACGGGGTTGACACCGGGGAGCTGTTTTTT; cdr3_aa: CATSDLPYGVDTGELFF
d_call: .; clone_size: .; j_call: TRBJ2-3; v_call: TRBV3-1/TRBV3-2; cdr3_nt: TGTGCCAGCAGCCCCCCCCGGGCCGGGGAAGATACGCAGTATTTT; cdr3_aa: CASSPPRAGEDTQYF
d_call: .; clone_size: .; j_call: TRBJ1-1; v_call: TRBV9; cdr3_nt: TGTGCCAGCAGCAAAAGAACGGGGAACACTGAAGCTTTCTTT; cdr3_aa: CASSKRTGNTEAFF
d_call: TRBD2; clone_size: few; j_call: TRBJ2-7; v_call: TRBV28; cdr3_nt: TGTGCCAGCAGTTTGGCGGGAGGGCCGTTTCAGGAGCAGTACTTC; cdr3_aa: CASSLAGGPFQEQYF
d_call: .; clone_size: .; j_call: TRBJ2-1; v_call: TRBV14; cdr3_nt: TGTGCCAGCAGGAGTGAGGGACTCGAGCAGTTCTTC; cdr3_aa: CASRSEGLEQFF
d_call: TRBD1; clone_size: few; j_call: TRBJ1-3; v_call: TRBV2; cdr3_nt: TGTGCCAGACAGGGGGCGCTAGGAAACACCATATATTTT; cdr3_aa: CARQGALGNTIYF
d_call: TRBD2; clone_size: .; j_call: TRBJ2-4; v_call: TRBV20-1; cdr3_nt: TGCAGTGCTAGTGTAGTTGTGGGGGGGACTAGCTCGAGGGCCAAAAACATTCAGTACTTC; cdr3_aa: CSASVVVGGTSSRAKNIQYF
d_call: TRBD2; clone_size: .; j_call: TRBJ2-7; v_call: TRBV5-4; cdr3_nt: TGTGCCAGCAGCTCCCCTACTAGCGGGCTCTACGAGCAGTACTTC; cdr3_aa: CASSSPTSGLYEQYF
d_call: TRBD1; clone_size: .; j_call: TRBJ2-3; v_call: TRBV19; cdr3_nt: TGTGCCAGTAAACAACAGGGGGCTGCAGATACGCAGTATTTT; cdr3_aa: CASKQQGAADTQYF
d_call: TRBD2; clone_size: .; j_call: TRBJ2-1; v_call: TRBV7-8; cdr3_nt: TGTGCCAGCAGCCCTAAGCGGGAGGACTACAATGAGCAGTTCTTC; cdr3_aa: CASSPKREDYNEQFF
d_call: .; clone_size: .; j_call: TRBJ1-4; v_call: TRBV18; cdr3_nt: TGTGCCAGCTCACCAGCGAAGAAGAGTGAAAAACTGTTTTTT; cdr3_aa: CASSPAKKSEKLFF
d_call: .; clone_size: .; j_call: TRBJ2-3; v_call: TRBV11-3; cdr3_nt: TGTGCCAGCAGCTTAGGGGGCGCGGCTAGCACAGATACGCAGTATTTT; cdr3_aa: CASSLGGAASTDTQYF